One and the same sample provided the 3 T cell receptor beta chains below, sequenced in a study of post-analysis software for immune sequencing data (dated by TCRdb to about 2015). Results and caveats for the whole study, not just this receptor: Patients showed significantly higher frequencies than controls for roughly 5 TRBV segments, among them TRBV5-6, TRBV5-1 and TRBV20-1.

These receptors lack a known antigen. The library was obtained by PCR. Sequencing relied on an Illumina HiSeq 2500. Unique molecular identifiers were incorporated into TCR beta cDNA libraries to reduce PCR and sequencing biases. Clones were called with MiXCR by TCRdb after fastp trimmed the public reads at Q25, and only in-frame beta chains were retained. For every CDR3 protein sequence, its rows merge into one entry that carries the most common genes and DNA. The sample has 600,000 to 750,000 distinct CDR3 sequences on record, 55% to 60% of them singletons. The ten most abundant clones make up about 11% of the sample. The sequencing input was blood. These receptors all stem from a girl aged 2 to 9 with multiple sclerosis.

This sequence joins TRBV7-8 and TRBJ1-4; the D gene is possibly TRBD1 (6 bases). Germline CDR1 and CDR2: SGHVS and FQNEAQ. V lost 5 bases and J 6 bases, leaving 16 bases between the germline ends. The CDR3 has 15 residues. CDR3 DNA: TGTGCCAGCAGCACGGTAGCAGGGGTGGATGAAAAACTGTTTTTT. It specifies CASSTVAGVDEKLFF. Filled out from reference TRBV7-8 and TRBJ1-4, the complete variable domain reads GAGVSQSPRYKVAKRGQDVALRCDPISGHVSLFWYQQALGQGPEFLTYFQNEAQLDKSGLPSDRFFAERPEGSVSTLKIQRTQQEDSAVYLCASSTVAGVDEKLFFGSGTQLSVL.

Details on this clonotype: One junction end does not reproduce the germline sequence, and a read error may be involved. The rearrangement uses TRBV6-5 and TRBJ2-1, with 9 nucleotides matching TRBD1. The CDR3 loop spans 15 amino acids. Germline CDR1 reads MNHEY; CDR2 reads SVGAGI. The DNA for the CDR3 is TGTACCAGTGGGGATACAGGGGGCTCCCTCAATGAGCAGTTCTTC. Translated: CTSGDTGGSLNEQFF.

V is TRBV10-2 and J is TRBJ2-3; 7 bases align to TRBD2. The CDR3 is made up of 13 amino acids. Germline V gene data show CDR1 as WSHSY and CDR2 as SAAADI. Trimming at V came to 8 bases and at J to 2 bases, leaving 4 bases not matched to a gene. CDR3 sequence: CASSWDYTDTQYF. The CDR3, as DNA: TGCGCCAGCTCGTGGGACTACACAGATACGCAGTATTTT.